This T cell receptor (beta chain) was sequenced for a study of blood T cell repertoires in COVID-19. The CDR3 totals 15 residues. CDR1 and CDR2 (germline): GTSNPN, SVGIG (reference sequence). The junction had 7 bases not matched to a gene; V was cut back by 2 bases and J by 7 bases. Measured with immunoSEQ multiplex PCR; TCRdb has only the in-frame clones, and not every one. The table lists fewer than 300,000 clones, about 93% of them singletons. Recovered Cohort 3 donors showed two negative PCRs, clearance, or symptom resolution. The chain combines TRBV30 with TRBJ2-2; 10 bases are a match to TRBD1. The sequence was obtained from a woman in her thirties who had recovered from COVID-19. Material for sequencing was PBMCs or T cells enriched from blood (not recorded which). CDR3 residues: CAWSSDRGRVGELFF. DNA of the CDR3: TGTGCCTGGAGTTCCGACAGGGGGCGCGTCGGGGAGCTGTTTTTT.